A selection of T cell receptor beta chains follows, all from one sample in a study of vaccination and CD4 T cells after COVID-19. TCRdb reprocessed the PCR reads with MiXCR, giving one entry per CDR3 protein. The sample lists 20,000 or so distinct CDR3 sequences; roughly 46% were seen once. These receptors' targets are unknown. Material: CD4+ T cells from blood, cultured in vitro, obtained before SARS-CoV-2 vaccination. Source of these receptors: a human donor who had recovered from COVID-19. CDR3s include the opening cysteine and the closing phenylalanine or tryptophan. D genes are given only for firm matches. Rows give clone size only sometimes, using once, few, many, or a class for an expanded clone.

j_gene | d_gene | abundance | v_gene | CDR3nt | CDR3aa
TRBJ1-5 | - | - | TRBV6-2/TRBV6-3 | TGTGCCAGCAGATACCTAGGGGACCGACAGCCCCAGCATTTT | CASRYLGDRQPQHF
TRBJ1-5 | - | - | TRBV19 | TGTGCCAGTAGCCAAAGTCAGGATCAGCCCCAGCATTTT | CASSQSQDQPQHF
TRBJ1-2 | - | - | TRBV2 | TGTGCCAGCAGTGCTGACAGAAGCTACACCTTC | CASSADRSYTF
TRBJ1-2 | - | - | TRBV30 | TGTGCCTGGAGTGTACGTAGGGGCGGAGGCTACACCTTC | CAWSVRRGGGYTF
TRBJ2-3 | - | few | TRBV6-1 | TGTGCCAGCAGACCCAGGGACGGCTACACAGATACGCAGTATTTT | CASRPRDGYTDTQYF
TRBJ1-1 | - | - | TRBV25-1 | TGTGCCAGCAGTGAATCCACCCCCCGCGCGACTTTCTTT | CASSESTPRATFF
TRBJ2-5 | - | once | TRBV3-1 | TGTGCCAGCAGCCAGGTATTCGAGGGGGTTCAAGAGACCCAGTACTTC | CASSQVFEGVQETQYF
TRBJ2-3 | - | few | TRBV6-4 | TGTGCCAGCAGTGCCTCCCACCAGGTGGGAGCCAAAGATACGCAGTATTTT | CASSASHQVGAKDTQYF
TRBJ2-1 | - | - | TRBV7-9 | TGTGCCAGCAGTCACGAAGCGGTGCTAGCGATCCTGAAAGGTGAGCAGTTCTTC | CASSHEAVLAILKGEQFF
TRBJ2-2 | - | - | TRBV2 | TGTGCCAGCAAAGCTTCTCAGGGGGAGGGTGCCGGGGAGCTGTTTTTT | CASKASQGEGAGELFF
TRBJ2-7 | TRBD1 | once | TRBV27 | TGTGCCAGCAGTTACATGGACAGGGCTCCCTACGAGCAGTACTTC | CASSYMDRAPYEQYF
TRBJ1-6 | - | - | TRBV12-3/TRBV12-4 | TGTGCCAGCAGTTTTCAGAATTCACCCCTCCACTTT | CASSFQNSPLHF
TRBJ2-3 | - | few | TRBV24-1 | TGTGCCACCAGTGATTTGAGTACTGGTACGCAGTATTTT | CATSDLSTGTQYF
TRBJ1-2 | TRBD1 | medium-sized | TRBV5-1 | TGCGCCAGCAGCTTGGAAGGACAGGGGGCATGGTATGGCTACACCTTC | CASSLEGQGAWYGYTF
TRBJ2-1 | - | - | TRBV10-1 | TGCGCCAGCAGTGAGTCTTTAGGCAGTTTGGAATTCTTC | CASSESLGSLEFF
TRBJ2-5 | - | few | TRBV20-1 | TGCAGTGCTACCAGACCCCAAGAGACCCAGTACTTC | CSATRPQETQYF
TRBJ1-6 | TRBD1 | few | TRBV6-5 | TGTGCCAGCAGTTCGGACAGGACTAATTCACCCCTCCACTTT | CASSSDRTNSPLHF
TRBJ1-1 | TRBD1 | - | TRBV5-4 | TGTGCCAGCAGCCGGACAGGACAACTAAACACTGAAGCTTTCTTT | CASSRTGQLNTEAFF
TRBJ2-7 | TRBD1 | - | TRBV7-2 | TGTGCCAGCAGTCACGACAGGGTGTCCTACGAGCAGTACTTC | CASSHDRVSYEQYF
TRBJ2-7 | - | - | TRBV6-2/TRBV6-3 | TGTGCCAGCAGTTACTCCCACCATAGTCCGGGGACCTACGAGCAGTACTTC | CASSYSHHSPGTYEQYF
TRBJ2-3 | TRBD2 | - | TRBV6-1 | TGTGCCAGCAGTGTGACTAGCGGGAGGTCTGATACGCAGTATTTT | CASSVTSGRSDTQYF
TRBJ2-7 | - | - | TRBV6-5 | TGTGCCAGCAGTTGGGGAGGGGGCGACGAGCAGTACTTC | CASSWGGGDEQYF
TRBJ2-3 | TRBD2 | medium-sized | TRBV20-1 | TGCAGTGCAAAGACTAGCGGGAGGGCCGGAGGCACAGATACGCAGTATTTT | CSAKTSGRAGGTDTQYF
TRBJ2-2 | TRBD1 | - | TRBV19 | TGTGCCAGTAGTACCGGGACAGGGCAGACCGGGGAGCTGTTTTTT | CASSTGTGQTGELFF